Only a few counts were recorded for the clone carrying this TCR beta chain. Its antigen is currently unknown. This entry belongs to a study of T-cell memory formation after mild COVID-19. Study-level information: The study found TCR clusters largely donor specific.

TCRdb analysed the 5' RACE reads with MiXCR anew, one entry per CDR3 protein. The sample carries about 600,000 distinct CDR3 sequences, about 20% recorded once. The V gene end was trimmed by 0 bases and the J gene end by 8 bases; junction bases not matched to a gene: 7. CDR3 size: 17 residues. Germline loops: CDR1 SEHNR, CDR2 FQNEAQ (reference sequence). General study results and limits: Among contracting clones, CD4+ were mainly CM/EM and CD8+ enriched in EMRA. Nothing confirmed that second-wave clones peaking on day 37 were specific for SARS-CoV-2. Some clones that responded were present in memory (sampled pre-infection), which suggests cross-reactive memory joined.

The TCR comes from an adult woman who had mild COVID-19 (a few samples of this study predate the infection). Cell type and time point are not known. The sequenced material came from PBMCs or a T cell subset sorted from them (not recorded which). This sequence joins TRBV7-9 and TRBJ2-1; 13 bases align to TRBD2. CDR3 DNA sequence: TGTGCCAGCAGCTTAGCGCTAGGGACTAGCGGGATAGATGAGCAGTTCTTC. It is translated as CASSLALGTSGIDEQFF.